The TCR beta chain under discussion was sequenced for a study of regulatory T cells in long-lasting Graves disease. Study outcomes and limitations: Thyroid tissue was not sampled; only peripheral blood was. Patients with persistent disease shared 2,500 or so public clonotypes, outpacing the 966 shared by new patients.

As concerns this clonotype: As yet, its antigen is unknown. This could be a read error, since a much larger clone is one nucleotide away.

Time point of the sample: persistent/refractory GD, antithyroid drugs over 5 years with positive TRAb. The TCR library was made from RNA extracted from PBMCs. It was American Thyroid Association guidelines that determined Graves' disease diagnosis. Arm-PCR of CDR3 regions and iRepertoire HTBI primers were used to build TCR beta libraries. TCRdb recomputed calls from the multiplex PCR reads with MiXCR, one row per CDR3 protein. The sample lists 450,000 or so distinct CDR3 sequences, roughly 22% seen once, with roughly 14% in the top ten. This CDR3 has 14 residues. This chain links TRBV12-3 or TRBV12-4 with TRBJ1-1; perhaps TRBD1 as D (5 bases). The material was peripheral blood mononuclear cells (PBMCs), obtained when the disease was refractory, from a patient treated with antithyroid drugs. The clonotype originates from a female donor with Graves disease. In DNA form, the CDR3 reads TGTGCCGGCAGTTTTGGGGGGGTGAACACTGAAGCTTTCTTT. Its translation: CAGSFGGVNTEAFF.